This T cell receptor beta chain is drawn from a study of shared clonotypes between healthy human individuals. Trimming shortened V by 1 base and J by 1 base, and 11 bases separated the two germline ends. The CDR3 consists of 15 residues. CDR1 is SGHDN, CDR2 FVKESK, per germline. Produced via immunoSEQ multiplex PCR; TCRdb's table is partial and in-frame only. The sample consists of fewer than 1 million clones, 90% to 97% of them appearing once. CD45RO-negative cells were positively selected for CCR7, leaving out terminally differentiated effector memory CD45RA+ cells. Sequencing used naive CD8+ T cells sorted from blood. This chain uses TRBV14 with TRBJ2-7; D unresolved. This sequence was found in a man aged 25-40 years in good health. CDR3 nucleotide sequence: TGTGCCAGCAGCCAAGTAGGCAGGCGATCCTACGAGCAGTACTTC. It codes for CASSQVGRRSYEQYF.